This TCR beta chain was identified in a study of CD8+ T cells in alopecia areata. Points from the study as a whole: Especially in alopecia totalis/universalis, lesional scalp showed greater clonality than normal scalp did.

CDR3 length equals 14 residues. Germline CDR1 reads KGHSH; CDR2 reads LQKENI. V lost 5 bases and J lost 7; bases outside the gene matches: 11. Extracted RNA was reverse transcribed into cDNA, the sequencing template. Method: immunoSEQ multiplex PCR; TCRdb's copy keeps in-frame clones and lacks some. The sample shows 150,000 to 200,000 clones, about three fifths of them seen only once. On this clone: Its matching antigen is unknown.

The treatment here: oral pan-JAK inhibitor, 5-10 mg twice daily. This chain joins TRBV18 and TRBJ2-7, with 7 bases that match TRBD1. The receptor was isolated from a human donor with alopecia areata. Sequences were derived from CD4+ T cells sorted from blood, sampled around week 49, from a patient treated with tofacitinib. The CDR3 DNA sequence: TGTGCCAGCTCAGCCGGGACAGACCTCGGGGAGCAGTACTTC. Protein product: CASSAGTDLGEQYF.